These T cell receptor beta chains were read from a single sample in a study of T-cell memory formation after mild COVID-19. TCRdb used MiXCR to reprocess the 5' RACE reads, holding one entry per CDR3 protein. The sample has approximately 89,000 distinct CDR3 sequences, roughly 13% seen once. Sequencing input: PBMCs or a T cell subset sorted from them (not recorded which). These receptors were obtained from a man younger than 30 who had mild COVID-19 (a few samples of this study predate the infection). Cell type and time point are not known. Each CDR3 is given with its conserved first and last residue. A D gene is named only where the DNA matches it firmly. Size is omitted from some rows. Given values are once, few, many or a class for expanded clones.

TRBJ1-1 | TRBV20-1 | . | . | CSARRGALVLGEAFF | TGCAGTGCTAGAAGGGGGGCGTTGGTATTGGGTGAAGCTTTCTTT
TRBJ2-3 | TRBV12-3/TRBV12-4 | few | TRBD1 | CASASQGASTDTQYF | TGTGCCAGCGCTAGTCAGGGGGCTTCGACAGATACGCAGTATTTT
TRBJ1-6 | TRBV4-3 | . | . | CASSQGGVNSPLHF | TGCGCCAGCAGCCAAGGGGGGGTCAATTCACCCCTCCACTTT
TRBJ2-3 | TRBV7-2 | . | TRBD2 | CASTPLAGTDTQYF | TGTGCCAGCACCCCGCTAGCGGGCACAGATACGCAGTATTTT
TRBJ1-1 | TRBV7-9 | . | . | CASSLGPGLMNTEAFF | TGTGCCAGCAGCTTAGGACCGGGACTTATGAACACTGAAGCTTTCTTT
TRBJ1-2 | TRBV6-5 | once | . | CASRSRATRRMANYGYTF | TGTGCCAGCAGATCCCGGGCGACAAGACGGATGGCTAACTATGGCTACACCTTC
TRBJ2-1 | TRBV29-1 | few | TRBD2 | CSAPTSGYNEQFF | TGCAGCGCCCCGACTAGCGGGTACAATGAGCAGTTCTTC
TRBJ2-5 | TRBV13 | . | . | CASSLGALYQETQYF | TGTGCCAGCAGCTTAGGGGCCCTGTACCAAGAGACCCAGTACTTC
TRBJ2-2 | TRBV7-8 | few | . | CASSPGLTGELFF | TGTGCCAGCAGCCCAGGCCTTACCGGGGAGCTGTTTTTT
TRBJ1-4 | TRBV27 | . | TRBD1 | CASSPRDRRGEKLSF | TGTGCCAGCAGTCCGAGGGACAGGAGGGGTGAAAAACTGTCTTTT
TRBJ2-4 | TRBV21-1 | few | . | CASSKEGEAKNIQYF | TGTGCCAGCAGCAAAGAGGGGGAGGCCAAAAACATTCAGTACTTC
TRBJ2-1 | TRBV7-9 | few | . | CASSLGGANEQFF | TGTGCCAGCAGCTTGGGGGGGGCCAATGAGCAGTTCTTC
TRBJ1-1 | TRBV5-1 | few | . | CASSLVRETEAFF | TGCGCCAGCAGCTTGGTGAGGGAGACTGAAGCTTTCTTT
TRBJ1-1 | TRBV4-1 | . | . | CASSEPGVDTEAFF | TGCGCCAGCAGCGAACCAGGAGTGGACACTGAAGCTTTCTTT
TRBJ2-7 | TRBV9 | . | . | CASSADPYYEQYF | TGTGCCAGCAGCGCGGATCCTTACTACGAGCAGTACTTC
TRBJ2-5 | TRBV29-1 | . | TRBD1 | CSVGTGEGTQYF | TGCAGCGTTGGGACAGGGGAAGGGACCCAGTACTTC
TRBJ1-4 | TRBV27 | many | TRBD1 | CASSSTLLGTGQKLFF | TGTGCCAGCAGTTCCACCCTTCTGGGGACAGGTCAGAAACTGTTTTTT
TRBJ2-3 | TRBV28 | . | TRBD1 | CASSSGTVSNTDTQYF | TGTGCCAGCAGTTCTGGGACAGTTTCGAACACAGATACGCAGTATTTT
TRBJ1-2 | TRBV4-3 | . | TRBD1 | CASSQDRDRGWYGYGYTF | TGCGCCAGCAGCCAAGACCGGGACAGGGGGTGGTACGGCTATGGCTACACCTTC
TRBJ2-1 | TRBV24-1 | few | . | CATSVTGSRDEQFF | TGTGCCACCAGTGTTACGGGGTCCCGAGATGAGCAGTTCTTC
TRBJ2-7 | TRBV15 | few | TRBD1 | CATSDPGQGSYEQYF | TGTGCCACCAGCGATCCGGGACAGGGTTCCTACGAGCAGTACTTC
TRBJ2-3 | TRBV10-3 | . | . | CAISESEGGTDTQYF | TGTGCCATCAGTGAGTCGGAGGGGGGCACAGATACGCAGTATTTT
TRBJ2-7 | TRBV6-2/TRBV6-3 | few | . | CASSYGGSYEQYF | TGTGCCAGCAGTTACGGGGGCTCCTACGAGCAGTACTTC
TRBJ1-2 | TRBV12-3/TRBV12-4 | . | . | CASTSGTDPYGYTF | TGTGCCAGTACGTCTGGGACGGACCCCTATGGCTACACCTTC